This T cell receptor (beta chain) was identified during a study of regulatory T cells in long-lasting Graves disease. Overall study context: Antithyroid drugs had been taken under 3 months by newly diagnosed Graves' patients. Whole-study findings and limits: It was in persistent disease that TRBV28, TRBJ1-2 and TRBJ2-5 were favored.

This clonotype came up many times. The antigen is not known. CDR3 length: 15 residues. Trimming pared 1 base from V and 4 bases from J, leaving 17 bases between. In germline, CDR1 is DFQATT, CDR2 SNEGSKA (reference sequence). Time point indicated: newly diagnosed GD, antithyroid drugs for less than 3 months. Following extraction of RNA from PBMCs, that RNA was used to make the TCR library. EDTA tubes held roughly 9.9 milliliters of peripheral blood from each patient. With iRepertoire HTBI primers and Arm-PCR of CDR3 regions, TCR beta libraries were built. TCRdb re-called the multiplex PCR reads with MiXCR, one entry per CDR3 protein. Of 410,000 or so distinct CDR3 sequences listed, 14% to 15% are singletons. The same sample was also studied in work on T cells in Graves' hyperthyroidism and ophthalmopathy.

Sequences were derived from peripheral blood mononuclear cells (PBMCs), sampled at new diagnosis, from a patient treated with antithyroid drugs. This clonotype was sampled from a woman younger than 45 with Graves disease. The V and J genes are TRBV20-1 and TRBJ2-7; D is ambiguous. The CDR3 loop is CSARVTPQYSYEQYF. The DNA for the CDR3 is TGCAGTGCTAGAGTCACACCCCAGTACTCTTACGAGCAGTACTTC.